These 18 T cell receptor beta chains share one sample of origin, sequenced in a study of shared clonotypes between healthy human individuals. Generated by immunoSEQ multiplex PCR, the TCRdb table keeps only in-frame clones and is missing some. The sample lists some 2,000,000 clones, 90% to 96% occurring once. Sequenced sample: naive CD4+ T cells sorted from blood. Indicated subset: CD45RA+ positively selected. The source is a man in his late teens or twenties in good health.

This chain joins TRBV10-2 and TRBJ2-2, with a tentative D call TRBD1 (6 bases). The CDR3 sequence is 14 residues long. Trimming left V 6 bases short and J 0 bases short, with 8 bases between. Germline loops: CDR1 WSHSY, CDR2 SAAADI. The CDR3 DNA is TGCGCCAGCAGCAGGACAGCGAACACCGGGGAGCTGTTTTTT. Residues: CASSRTANTGELFF.

The rearrangement links TRBV10-3 to TRBJ1-1; TRBD1 agrees at 7 bases. The CDR3 spans 13 residues. The V segment lost 7 bases and the J segment 5 bases; nucleotides outside the gene matches: 7. Germline V gives CDR1 ENHRY, CDR2 SYGVKD. CDR3 nucleotides: TGTGCCATCATTGGACAGGTCGGGACTGAAGCTTTCTTT. Encoded protein: CAIIGQVGTEAFF.

The rearrangement uses TRBV19 and TRBJ2-7; 9 bases match TRBD1. The CDR3 runs 16 residues. The ends lost 5 bases at V and 1 base at J; junction bases unmatched: 9. Germline CDR1 reads LNHDA; CDR2 reads SQIVND (reference sequence). The CDR3 here is CASSPTGGVGSYEQYF. The CDR3 DNA is TGTGCCAGTAGTCCTACAGGGGGCGTCGGGTCCTACGAGCAGTACTTC.

The gene calls are TRBV15 and TRBJ2-1, with D perhaps matching TRBD2 (6 bases). Trimming removed 3 bases from V and 0 bases from J, with 12 bases in between. Per germline, CDR1 LNHNV and CDR2 YYDKDF (reference sequence). CDR3 length: 16 amino acids. For the CDR3, the DNA is TGTGCCACCAGCAGGTCGCTAGCGAGCTCCTACAATGAGCAGTTCTTC. It is translated as CATSRSLASSYNEQFF.

The chain links TRBV12-5 to TRBJ2-3; 8 nucleotides line up with TRBD1. J gave up 9 bases and V 0 bases, and 11 bases lay outside the gene matches. This CDR3 has 16 residues. Germline assignment: CDR1 LGHNT and CDR2 FRNRAP. The CDR3 reads CASGLVLDRVPETQYF. In DNA, the CDR3 is TGTGCTAGTGGTTTGGTACTGGACAGGGTACCTGAGACGCAGTATTTT.

The CDR3 loop is CASSPPSAREFHEQYF. The CDR3 nucleotides are TGTGCCAGCTCACCACCGTCGGCGCGGGAGTTCCACGAGCAGTACTTC. The chain links TRBV18 to TRBJ2-7, with TRBD2 matching over 7 bases. The CDR3 runs 16 residues. Trimming at V came to 0 bases and at J to 5 bases, leaving 10 bases not matched to a gene. Germline V gene lookup returns CDR1 KGHSH and CDR2 LQKENI.

The chain couples TRBV5-6 to TRBJ2-3, with 8 positions matching TRBD1. The CDR3 has 16 residues. V trimming: 2 bases; J trimming: 8 bases; junction bases outside the gene matches: 13. Germline V CDR1 and CDR2: SGHDT, YYEEEE. The CDR3 here is CASSFLETGVLGTQYF. For the CDR3, the DNA is TGTGCCAGCAGCTTTCTAGAGACAGGGGTTTTGGGTACGCAGTATTTT.

V usage is TRBV30 and J usage is TRBJ1-1; 9 positions match TRBD1. The V and J ends lost 0 bases and 2 bases, in that order; junction bases with no gene match: 10. The V gene's germline CDR1 is GTSNPN and CDR2 SVGIG (reference sequence). The CDR3 spans 17 residues. DNA for the CDR3: TGTGCCTGGAGTGTACGAGGGACAGGGCCACCTAACACTGAAGCTTTCTTT. It yields the protein CAWSVRGTGPPNTEAFF.

This chain connects TRBV9 to TRBJ2-5; D is possibly TRBD1 (5 bases). V shed 3 bases and J shed 5 bases, with 11 bases lying between them. Germline CDR1 reads SGDLS; CDR2 reads YYNGEE. This CDR3 has 13 amino acids. The CDR3 DNA follows: TGTGCCAGCAGCGGACAGCGTGACGAGACCCAGTACTTC. Amino acid sequence: CASSGQRDETQYF.

This chain connects TRBV19 to TRBJ2-7; 7 bases are shared with TRBD1. Trimming at V came to 6 bases and at J to 2 bases, leaving 7 bases not matched to a gene. CDR3 length: 14 residues. Germline V gene data show CDR1 as LNHDA and CDR2 as SQIVND (reference sequence). CDR3 sequence reads: CASSEQGPAYEQYF. Here the CDR3 DNA reads TGTGCCAGTAGCGAACAGGGGCCTGCCTACGAGCAGTACTTC.

This chain links TRBV10-2 with TRBJ2-7, with 9 positions matching TRBD1. The germline CDR1 and CDR2 sequences are WSHSY and SAAADI. This CDR3 has 14 amino acids. The V and J ends lost 4 bases and 5 bases, in that order; junction bases with no gene match: 6. The CDR3 nucleotides are TGCGCCAGCAGTGGTTCACAGGGGGCCGACGAGCAGTACTTC. Translated: CASSGSQGADEQYF.

Regarding this clone: The sample contains more than one DNA sequence encoding this CDR3. The chain is built from TRBV5-4 and TRBJ2-3; D gene unclear. Germline loops: CDR1 SGHNT, CDR2 YYREEE (reference sequence). CDR3 length: 14 amino acids. V was clipped by 0 bases and J by 0 bases, with 5 bases between them. Here the CDR3 DNA reads TGTGCCAGCAGCTTGGACCCTAGCACAGATACGCAGTATTTT. Protein: CASSLDPSTDTQYF.

The rearrangement joins TRBV19 to TRBJ1-2; perhaps TRBD1 as D (6 bases). Per the germline V gene, CDR1 is LNHDA and CDR2 is SQIVND (reference sequence). The V and J ends lost 1 base and 2 bases respectively, with 11 bases between them. The CDR3 runs to 15 residues. The CDR3 DNA reads TGTGCCAGTAGTATAGCCGGAGGGGGGAACTATGGCTACACCTTC. It translates to CASSIAGGGNYGYTF.

The rearrangement links TRBV27 to TRBJ1-1, with 9 bases identical to TRBD1. The J segment lost 4 bases and the V segment lost 2 bases, leaving 5 bases of the junction unmatched. Germline V lookup: CDR1 MNHEY, CDR2 SMNVEV (reference sequence). The CDR3 spans 15 residues. The CDR3 DNA follows: TGTGCCAGCAGTTTAAACAGGGGGCGCGCCACTGAAGCTTTCTTT. It translates to CASSLNRGRATEAFF.

The chain recombines TRBV7-2 with TRBJ2-2; D remains ambiguous. V shed 0 bases and J shed 8 bases, with 10 bases lying between them. From germline, CDR1 is SGHTA and CDR2 FQGNSA. This CDR3 region has 14 residues. The CDR3 DNA sequence: TGTGCCAGCAGCTTAGCGGCCCTCTCGGGGGAGCTGTTTTTT. It encodes CASSLAALSGELFF.

Worth noting for this clone: This sample also contains other DNA sequences that code for the same CDR3. The chain has TRBV5-1 and TRBJ1-1, with a possible D match to TRBD1 (6 bases). Germline V gives CDR1 SGHRS, CDR2 YFSETQ. The CDR3 extends over 14 amino acids. V was trimmed by 4 bases and J by 1 base, leaving 11 bases between them. This CDR3 reads CASSRGQTNTEAFF. The CDR3 coding sequence is TGCGCCAGCAGCCGAGGACAGACGAACACTGAAGCTTTCTTT.

The chain is built from TRBV2 and TRBJ1-4; unclear D gene. In germline, CDR1 is SNHLY, CDR2 FYNNEI. V lost 7 bases to trimming and J lost 10 bases, with 16 bases between them. This CDR3 has 13 residues. The CDR3 here is CASTPSVSAKLFF. DNA for the CDR3: TGTGCCAGCACACCATCCGTATCTGCAAAACTGTTTTTT.

The chain joins TRBV28 to TRBJ1-6; D is ambiguous. Germline assignment: CDR1 MDHEN and CDR2 SYDVKM. The CDR3 covers 18 residues. V was trimmed by 6 bases and J by 6 bases, leaving 24 bases between them. The CDR3 sequence: CASRASHGSHGGNSPLHF. Written as DNA, the CDR3 is TGTGCCAGCAGAGCCAGCCACGGGTCCCACGGTGGTAATTCACCCCTCCACTTT.